This T cell receptor (beta chain) was documented in a study of T cells in Graves' hyperthyroidism and ophthalmopathy. Amplified TCR beta CDR3 regions came from RNA transcripts. Primed by the HTBI set, a first-round RT-PCR was run on the TCR CDR3. MiXCR, run by TCRdb on the multiplex PCR reads, gives a single entry per CDR3 protein. Of roughly 700,000 distinct CDR3 sequences in the sample, approximately 40% are singletons; the top ten hold roughly 30%. Many counts were recorded for this clonotype. This receptor was obtained from a woman in her thirties or forties with Graves' hyperthyroidism. The specimen sequenced was blood.

The CDR3 DNA is TGTGCCAGTATGGCTAGCGGGGGAACCGGGGAGCTGTTTTTT. Amino acid sequence: CASMASGGTGELFF. The rearrangement uses TRBV19 and TRBJ2-2, with 10 bases fitting TRBD2. This CDR3 has 14 amino acids. Germline CDR1 is LNHDA and CDR2 is SQIVND (reference sequence). The V segment lost 7 bases and the J segment 5 bases; nucleotides outside the gene matches: 4.